Listed here are 2 T cell receptor beta chains from one sample, sequenced in a study of CD8+ T cells in alopecia areata. The study sorted pooled cutaneous lymph node cells by CD4, CD8alpha, NKG2D, NKG2ACE and other markers. After isolation, RNA underwent reverse transcription to generate cDNA as the sequencing template. Using immunoSEQ multiplex PCR, the repertoire was profiled, and TCRdb retains in-frame clones only, with some absent. The sample has 270,000 or so clones, none seen only once; the top ten hold roughly 1.2%. The sequenced material came from CD4+ T cells sorted from a lymph node. The receptor source for this set is a C3H/HeJ mouse with alopecia areata. This mouse strain has H2-k as its MHC haplotype.

This clone has more than one count but fewer than ten. Germline and genes: mouse. The CDR3 goes on 4 residues after the read ends, and that part is filled in from the germline J gene. The chain joins TRBV13-1 to TRBJ2-1; no clear D gene. The V gene lost 2 bases and the J gene lost 4 bases, with 4 bases spanning the gap. CDR3 size: 12 residues. Germline V gene data show CDR1 as NSHNY and CDR2 as SYGAGN. CDR3 DNA (partial): TGTGCCAGCAGTGAGAGGTATGCT. It translates to CASSERYA. The full CDR3 reads CASSERYAEQFF.

This clone was seen only a few times. Mouse germline and gene names are used. The CDR3 end falls 4 residues outside the read, so it is completed with the germline J gene. This chain connects TRBV3 to TRBJ2-5, with 7 bases matching TRBD1. V dropped 5 bases and J dropped 0; count of bases not matched to a gene: 8. Germline V gives CDR1 SNHLY, CDR2 FYNGKV (reference sequence). The CDR3 is 16 residues long. Incomplete CDR3 DNA: TGTGCCAGCAGCCTACCGGGACAGATTAACCAAGAC. It translates to CASSLPGQINQD. The entire CDR3 protein reads CASSLPGQINQDTQYF.